The clone carrying this TCR beta chain was seen at least ten times. What it recognizes is unknown. This CDR3 region has 12 residues. Germline-derived CDR1 and CDR2 are SEHNR and FQNEAQ (reference sequence). The ends were cut back, 4 bases at V and 5 bases at J, with 9 bases in the middle. Arm-PCR of CDR3 regions and iRepertoire HTBI primers were used to build TCR beta libraries. Each CDR3 protein is one row after TCRdb ran MiXCR on the multiplex PCR reads. The data contain roughly 560,000 distinct CDR3 sequences, about 11% of them singletons. As to time point: newly diagnosed GD, antithyroid drugs for less than 3 months. PBMC RNA was the source of the TCR library. This sample was taken from a study of regulatory T cells in long-lasting Graves disease. Overall study findings and caveats: Favored usage of TRBV28, TRBJ1-2 and TRBJ2-5 was recorded in persistent disease.

These same data were also listed under a study on T cells in Graves' hyperthyroidism and ophthalmopathy.

The sample consisted of peripheral blood mononuclear cells (PBMCs), taken at new diagnosis, from a patient treated with antithyroid drugs. This receptor was obtained from a woman under 40 with Graves disease. The chain couples TRBV7-9 to TRBJ2-7; unclear D gene. Here the CDR3 DNA reads TGTGCCAGCAGCTCAATTACCGACGAGCAGTACTTC. Translating gives CASSSITDEQYF.